This T cell receptor beta chain was sequenced in a study of vaccination and CD4 T cells after COVID-19. Study-wide context: Sampling occurred at day 14 and days 161 to 241 post-vaccination in a few convalescent patients.

This clonotype was recorded a few times. Its antigen is as yet unknown. Time point meaning: late sampling 161 to 241 days after vaccination in a few convalescent patients. Treatment described: roughly 10-day PBMC culture with coronavirus spike peptide pools or control peptides (ViraFEST assay). Cultured CD4+ T-cell DNA underwent Oncomine TCR Beta short-read sequencing. Genomic DNA extraction was carried out from cultured CD4+ T cells. TCRdb reprocessed the PCR reads with MiXCR, giving one entry per CDR3 protein. The sample carries 25,000 to 30,000 distinct CDR3 sequences, 40% to 45% recorded once. This TCR derives from a human donor who had recovered from COVID-19. The specimen comprised CD4+ T cells from blood, cultured in vitro, sampled about 7 months after SARS-CoV-2 vaccination.

CDR3 loop: CASSAGAGANVLTF. CDR3 coding DNA: TGTGCCAGCAGTGCTGGGGCTGGGGCCAACGTCCTGACTTTC. The rearrangement links TRBV6-4 to TRBJ2-6; D not resolved. The germline V gene encodes CDR1 MRHNA and CDR2 SNTAGT. V was trimmed by 4 bases and J by 2 bases, leaving 6 bases between them. The CDR3 is 14 residues long.